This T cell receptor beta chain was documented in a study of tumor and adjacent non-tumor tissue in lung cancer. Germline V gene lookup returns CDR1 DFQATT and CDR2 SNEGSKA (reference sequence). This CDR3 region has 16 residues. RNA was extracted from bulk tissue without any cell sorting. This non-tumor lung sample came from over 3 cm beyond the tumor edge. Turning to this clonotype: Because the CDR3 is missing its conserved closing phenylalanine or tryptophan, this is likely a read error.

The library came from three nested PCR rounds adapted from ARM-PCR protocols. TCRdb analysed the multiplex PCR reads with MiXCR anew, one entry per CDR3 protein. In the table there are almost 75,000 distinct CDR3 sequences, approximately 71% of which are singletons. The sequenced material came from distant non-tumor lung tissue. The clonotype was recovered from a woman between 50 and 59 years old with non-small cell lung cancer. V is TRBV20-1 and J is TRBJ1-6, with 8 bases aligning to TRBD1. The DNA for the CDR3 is TGCAGTGGTAGAGATCACAGGACAGGGCGGGGTTCACCCCTCCACGTT. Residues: CSGRDHRTGRGSPLHV.